This passage covers 20 T cell receptor beta chains from one sample sequenced in a study of cytomegalovirus exposure and HLA in healthy donors (dated by TCRdb to about 2017). The library was obtained by the immunoSEQ multiplex PCR assay. The multiplex PCR relied on a mix of 60 forward primers for TCR Vbeta segments and 13 reverse primers for TCR Jbeta segments. TCRdb's version of the immuneACCESS table is confined to in-frame rearrangements and falls short of the full clone set. An unresolved V gene accounts for under half of the shortfall where checked; the remainder is of unknown origin. For this sample the table gives 120,000 or so clones, of which around 80% were detected only once. 1.2% of the sample rests with the top ten. Sequenced input: PBMCs. These receptors came from a female donor in good health and CMV-seronegative.

The chain carries TRBV7-6 and TRBJ2-2; the match to TRBD1 covers 8 bases. With V trimmed by 6 bases and J by 6 bases, 6 bases remained unmatched. Germline loops: CDR1 SGHVS, CDR2 FNYEAQ. The CDR3 is 14 amino acids. CDR3 sequence: CASSRTGSAGELFF. The CDR3 nucleotides are TGTGCCAGCAGTCGGACAGGGTCGGCCGGGGAGCTGTTTTTT.

In this sample, this clone turned up once. The V and J genes are TRBV28 and TRBJ2-1; TRBD2 agrees at 7 bases. CDR3 length: 15 residues. V was clipped by 6 bases and J by 0 bases; unmatched bases: 5. CDR1 is MDHEN and CDR2 is SYDVKM in the germline V gene. CDR3: CASRHSGTSYNEQFF. The CDR3 region has the DNA TGTGCCAGCAGACACAGCGGGACCTCCTACAATGAGCAGTTCTTC.

The CDR3 DNA reads TGTGCCAGCAGCCCCGGGAGTCCTACCTACGAGCAGTACTTC. As protein: CASSPGSPTYEQYF. The chain couples TRBV9 to TRBJ2-7, with D possibly TRBD2 on 6 matching bases. CDR1 is SGDLS and CDR2 is YYNGEE in the germline V gene. This CDR3 has 14 amino acids. The germline V and J ends were trimmed by 4 bases and 2 bases, with 13 bases remaining between them.

The chain combines TRBV5-1 with TRBJ2-3; D is unclear. Trimming removed 6 bases at V and 3 bases at J, with 14 bases between. Per germline, CDR1 SGHRS and CDR2 YFSETQ. CDR3 size: 14 residues. CDR3 protein: CASIKSFGTDTQYF. As DNA, the CDR3 is TGCGCCAGCATAAAGAGTTTCGGGACAGATACGCAGTATTTT. Supplemented by reference TRBV5-1 and TRBJ2-3, the full variable domain reads KAGVTQTPRYLIKTRGQQVTLSCSPISGHRSVSWYQQTPGQGLQFLFEYFSETQRNKGNFPGRFSGRQFSNSRSEMNVSTLELGDSALYLCASIKSFGTDTQYFGPGTRLTVL.

CDR3 nucleotides: TGTGCCAGTAGTCACCGGACTAGGCAGGTCAATGAGCAGTTCTTC. As protein: CASSHRTRQVNEQFF. This chain uses TRBV19 with TRBJ2-1, with 7 positions matching TRBD2. The V segment lost 5 bases and the J segment 6 bases; nucleotides outside the gene matches: 10. Germline V lookup: CDR1 LNHDA, CDR2 SQIVND (reference sequence). The CDR3 runs to 15 residues.

The chain recombines TRBV11-2 with TRBJ1-2; maybe TRBD1 (5 bases). Trimming removed 5 bases at V and 6 bases at J, with 19 bases between. Per germline, CDR1 SGHAT and CDR2 FQNNGV. The CDR3 runs to 15 residues. The CDR3 is CASSQEVLRGDGYTF. The CDR3 DNA follows: TGTGCCAGCAGCCAAGAGGTCTTAAGGGGTGATGGCTACACCTTC.

This chain links TRBV5-4 with TRBJ2-3; 11 bases match TRBD2. Germline V gene lookup returns CDR1 SGHNT and CDR2 YYREEE (reference sequence). V lost 9 bases and J lost 6; bases outside the gene matches: 12. CDR3 size: 15 residues. As DNA, the CDR3 is TGTGCCATCCAAACGGGGACTAGCGGTATGGATACGCAGTATTTT. Its protein product is CAIQTGTSGMDTQYF.

This clone was seen a handful of times. The chain couples TRBV5-1 to TRBJ2-5, with a weak D call TRBD2 (6 bases). The V and J ends lost 6 bases and 4 bases respectively, with 19 bases between them. Looked up from germline, CDR1 is SGHRS and CDR2 is YFSETQ. This CDR3 is built from 15 residues. CDR3 DNA: TGCGCCAGCAAAGGGACTCCCGGTGGTAGAGAGACCCAGTACTTC. It translates to CASKGTPGGRETQYF.

J is TRBJ1-2 and V is TRBV10-1; TRBD1 matches 7 bases. CDR3 length: 13 residues. Losses at the gene ends were 8 bases for V and 4 bases for J; bases not matched to a gene: 7. The germline gives CDR1 WNHNN, CDR2 SYGVQD (reference sequence). CDR3 sequence reads: CASSRDSSYGYTF. For the CDR3, the DNA is TGCGCCAGCTCCCGGGACAGTAGCTATGGCTACACCTTC.

The gene calls are TRBV7-7 and TRBJ2-3; 14 nucleotides align to TRBD2. The CDR3 contains 16 residues. Losses at the gene ends were 5 bases for V and 3 bases for J; bases not matched to a gene: 4. Germline CDR1 SSHAT, CDR2 FNYEAQ (reference sequence). For the CDR3, the DNA is TGTGCCAGCAGCGTAGGGACTAGCGGGAGAACAGATACGCAGTATTTT. Translated, it gives CASSVGTSGRTDTQYF.

This chain connects TRBV5-1 to TRBJ2-1; a weak D match, TRBD1 (5 bases). The germline CDR1 and CDR2 sequences are SGHRS and YFSETQ. Between the trimmed V and J ends, which lost 0 bases and 4 bases, there was a span of 11 bases. The CDR3 sequence is 15 residues long. CDR3: CASSLATPGYNEQFF. The CDR3 DNA is TGCGCCAGCAGCTTGGCCACCCCAGGGTACAATGAGCAGTTCTTC.

This chain connects TRBV2 to TRBJ1-5; D is unresolved. Germline V gives CDR1 SNHLY, CDR2 FYNNEI. The CDR3 sequence is 14 residues long. V lost 6 bases, J lost 2 bases, and 11 bases lay in between. The CDR3 DNA sequence: TGTGCCAGCAGGTTTCTGGAGGGCAATCAGCCCCAGCATTTT. Translated, it gives CASRFLEGNQPQHF.

The V gene is TRBV30, the J gene TRBJ2-1, with a weak D call TRBD2 (5 bases). CDR1 is GTSNPN and CDR2 is SVGIG in the germline V gene (reference sequence). This CDR3 comprises 13 residues. Trimming shortened V by 2 bases and J by 3 bases, and 8 bases separated the two germline ends. CDR3 nucleotide sequence: TGTGCCTGGAGTTTTGCGGGCTACAATGAGCAGTTCTTC. As protein: CAWSFAGYNEQFF.

This chain joins TRBV5-6 and TRBJ1-2, with D perhaps TRBD1 (6 bases). CDR1 and CDR2 (germline): SGHDT, YYEEEE. Trimming cost V 4 bases and J 5 bases, with 12 bases left between them. This CDR3 comprises 13 residues. The CDR3 region is CASSLDRRYGYTF. As DNA, the CDR3 is TGTGCCAGCAGCCTTGACAGGAGGTATGGCTACACCTTC.

The V call is TRBV5-1, the J call TRBJ2-1; 10 bases are shared with TRBD2. The germline V gene encodes CDR1 SGHRS and CDR2 YFSETQ. After removal of 5 bases from V and 8 bases from J, the junction contained 13 bases not matched to a gene. The CDR3 sequence is 16 residues long. CDR3 sequence reads: CASRSTGASGSDEQFF. In DNA form, the CDR3 reads TGCGCCAGCAGGAGTACAGGGGCTAGCGGGAGTGATGAGCAGTTCTTC.

The V and J genes are TRBV11-2 and TRBJ2-5; TRBD1 aligns across 9 bases. Germline V gives CDR1 SGHAT, CDR2 FQNNGV. This CDR3 is built from 15 residues. The junction had 8 bases not matched to a gene; V was cut back by 4 bases and J by 5 bases. CDR3 sequence reads: CASSSTGGRYETQYF. As DNA, the CDR3 is TGTGCCAGCAGCTCGACAGGGGGGCGATACGAGACCCAGTACTTC.

The rearrangement joins TRBV9 to TRBJ2-7; no definite D call. The germline gives CDR1 SGDLS, CDR2 YYNGEE. The V and J ends lost 5 bases and 0 bases respectively, with 21 bases between them. The length of the CDR3 is 17 residues. CDR3 nucleotide sequence: TGTGCCAGCAGATTACCAACCAGACGCGGTCCCTCCTACGAGCAGTACTTC. Translating gives CASRLPTRRGPSYEQYF.

This clone appeared a few times. The chain couples TRBV11-2 to TRBJ2-1; TRBD2 agrees at 14 bases. The CDR3 sequence is 15 residues long. CDR1 SGHAT and CDR2 FQNNGV come from the germline V gene. Trimming removed 5 bases from V and 9 bases from J; junction bases left unmatched: 6. The CDR3 DNA follows: TGTGCCAGCAGCCCGACTAGCGGGAGGGCCCCTGAGCAGTTCTTC. Residues: CASSPTSGRAPEQFF. The full variable domain, its missing parts supplied by reference TRBV11-2 and TRBJ2-1, is EAGVAQSPRYKIIEKRQSVAFWCNPISGHATLYWYQQILGQGPKLLIQFQNNGVVDDSQLPKDRFSAERLKGVDSTLKIQPAKLEDSAVYLCASSPTSGRAPEQFFGPGTRLTVL.

The genes are TRBV28 and TRBJ2-3; TRBD1 is a possible D gene (6 bases). The V end lost 4 bases, the J end lost 4 bases, and 24 bases lay between the germline ends. Germline lookup yields CDR1 MDHEN and CDR2 SYDVKM. CDR3 length equals 18 residues. As DNA, the CDR3 is TGTGCCAGCAGTTCGACAGGCCATCTCATGGTGTTATCAGATACGCAGTATTTT. Encoded protein: CASSSTGHLMVLSDTQYF.

Turning to this clone: In the same sample, other DNA sequences code for this CDR3. This sequence joins TRBV7-9 and TRBJ1-1; D may be TRBD1 (6 bases). V was shortened by 4 bases and J by 10 bases, with 25 bases between the two germline ends. The CDR3 length is 16 residues. Germline V gives CDR1 SEHNR, CDR2 FQNEAQ (reference sequence). As DNA, the CDR3 is TGTGCCAGCAGCTCATCGAATGGGGGGGCGCTGAGTAGAGCTTTCTTT. This translates into CASSSSNGGALSRAFF.